This T cell receptor (beta chain) was found in a study of blood T cell repertoires in COVID-19. Deletions cut 5 bases from V and 7 bases from J, with 14 bases between. The germline V gene encodes CDR1 SGHVS and CDR2 FNYEAQ. There are 13 residues in the CDR3. Generated by immunoSEQ multiplex PCR, the TCRdb table keeps only in-frame clones and is missing some. The sample shows 300,000 to 450,000 clones, around nine tenths of them seen only once. V is TRBV7-6 and J is TRBJ1-1; D not certain. The source is a young woman who had been exposed to COVID-19. The sequencing input was PBMCs or T cells enriched from blood (not recorded which). CDR3 coding DNA: TGTGCCAGCAGCACGATGTCCGGAGGTGAAGCTTTCTTT. The encoded protein is CASSTMSGGEAFF.